This passage covers 28 T cell receptor beta chains from one sample sequenced in a study of beta chain features in type 1 diabetes. Expressed TCRB transcripts were sequenced because the isolated RNA had all been reverse transcribed beforehand. Sequencing used immunoSEQ multiplex PCR; TCRdb keeps in-frame clones, though not all of them. Altogether around 300,000 clones are present, 7.5% to 9.5% being singletons, with the ten largest covering more than 1%. The sample comprised central memory CD4+ T cells from blood. The receptors come from a woman aged 18-35 years in good health.

The chain joins TRBV7-6 to TRBJ1-3, with 7 bases aligning to TRBD1. The CDR3 has 16 residues. Trimming took 4 bases from V and 3 from J; bases not matched to a gene: 9. CDR1 is SGHVS and CDR2 is FNYEAQ in the germline V gene. CDR3 nucleotides: TGTGCCAGCAGCTCCACGACAGGGCGGTATGGAAACACCATATATTTT. The encoded protein is CASSSTTGRYGNTIYF.

In this sample, this clone turned up many times. The chain couples TRBV4-1 to TRBJ1-2, with D uncertain. Germline loops: CDR1 MGHRA, CDR2 YSYEKL. The CDR3 extends over 15 amino acids. Trimming removed 1 base at V and 5 bases at J, with 14 bases between. The CDR3 coding sequence is TGCGCCAGCAGCCAAGCTGGAGGGAATCAGTATGGCTACACCTTC. Amino acid sequence: CASSQAGGNQYGYTF.

There are a few counts of this clone. The chain carries TRBV6-1 and TRBJ1-5; possible D gene TRBD1, 5 bases. V lost 6 bases and J lost 1, with 13 bases in between. Germline values: CDR1 MNHNS, CDR2 SASEGT. There are 15 residues in the CDR3. As DNA, the CDR3 is TGTGCCAGCAGACCCAGGGTGGGAAGCAATCAGCCCCAGCATTTT. Residues: CASRPRVGSNQPQHF.

The J gene is TRBJ1-1, the V gene TRBV29-1, with a tentative D call TRBD1 (5 bases). V was pared by 5 bases and J by 1 base, with 8 bases between. CDR1 and CDR2 from the germline V gene are SQVTM and ANQGSEA. The CDR3 loop spans 12 amino acids. CDR3 nucleotides: TGCAGCGTTAGCGACAGGAACACTGAAGCTTTCTTT. This encodes CSVSDRNTEAFF.

V gene TRBV30 combines with J gene TRBJ1-5; D gene unclear. The CDR3 length is 13 residues. Between the trimmed V and J ends, which lost 0 bases and 1 base, there was a span of 4 bases. Germline V CDR1 and CDR2: GTSNPN, SVGIG (reference sequence). The CDR3 sequence: CAWSVLSNQPQHF. The CDR3 DNA is TGTGCCTGGAGTGTACTGAGCAATCAGCCCCAGCATTTT.

This clone was picked up a small number of times. The chain couples TRBV5-1 to TRBJ2-1; TRBD2 agrees at 9 bases. The germline gives CDR1 SGHRS, CDR2 YFSETQ. Germline trimming cut 5 bases from V and 8 bases from J; bases unmatched to any gene: 11. The CDR3 length is 15 residues. CDR3 nucleotides: TGCGCCAGCAGATACAGCGGGGGGCTCAGCGATGAGCAGTTCTTC. Translated: CASRYSGGLSDEQFF.

In this sample, this clone turned up a few times. The chain has TRBV10-3 and TRBJ2-2; D remains ambiguous. Germline lookup yields CDR1 ENHRY and CDR2 SYGVKD. This CDR3 has 13 residues. V shed 6 bases and J shed 8 bases, with 13 bases lying between them. CDR3 nucleotide sequence: TGTGCCATCAGCAAGGACGGCGGAGGGGAGCTGTTTTTT. Its translation is CAISKDGGGELFF.

The chain has TRBV18 and TRBJ2-5, with 9 bases identical to TRBD1. With 3 bases clipped from V and 4 bases from J, the junction kept 3 bases outside the gene matches. This CDR3 is built from 14 residues. Germline V gene data show CDR1 as KGHSH and CDR2 as LQKENI. The chain's CDR3 is CASSPGQGGETQYF. In DNA, the CDR3 is TGTGCCAGCTCACCGGGACAGGGAGGAGAGACCCAGTACTTC. Together with reference TRBV18 and TRBJ2-5, the CDR3 gives the full variable domain: NAGVMQNPRHLVRRRGQEARLRCSPMKGHSHVYWYRQLPEEGLKFMVYLQKENIIDESGMPKERFSAEFPKEGPSILRIQQVVRGDSAAYFCASSPGQGGETQYFGPGTRLLVL.

This clone was detected ten times or more. The chain has TRBV6-6 and TRBJ2-7, with 7 positions matching TRBD1. Germline V gene lookup returns CDR1 MNHNY and CDR2 SVGAGI (reference sequence). V shed 7 bases and J 3 bases; nucleotides not matched to a gene: 9. The CDR3 length is 14 residues. CDR3 residues: CASTYRGTVYEQYF. CDR3 nucleotides: TGTGCCAGCACATACAGGGGAACGGTCTACGAGCAGTACTTC.

The rearrangement links TRBV28 to TRBJ1-2; D unclear. Germline V lookup: CDR1 MDHEN, CDR2 SYDVKM. V lost 3 bases and J lost 4, with 9 bases in between. The CDR3 extends over 13 amino acids. The CDR3 is CASSFQGSYGYTF. The CDR3 bases are TGTGCCAGCAGTTTTCAAGGGTCCTATGGCTACACCTTC.

DNA for the CDR3: TGCAGCGTTGAAGATAAGGGACTAGCGGGATGGCCGGAGACCCAGTACTTC. It yields the protein CSVEDKGLAGWPETQYF. The rearrangement links TRBV29-1 to TRBJ2-5; 13 nucleotides align to TRBD2. With 0 bases clipped from V and 5 bases from J, the junction kept 9 bases outside the gene matches. Germline CDR1 SQVTM, CDR2 ANQGSEA. CDR3 length: 17 amino acids.

The CDR3 sequence: CASSVQMSGYTF. CDR3 coding DNA: TGTGCCAGCAGCGTGCAAATGTCTGGCTACACCTTC. The V and J genes are TRBV7-2 and TRBJ1-2, with D hard to call. The CDR3 is 12 residues long. From germline, CDR1 is SGHTA and CDR2 FQGNSA. V lost 5 bases to trimming and J lost 7 bases, with 11 bases between them.

This clone showed up many times. This rearrangement joins TRBV11-3 to TRBJ1-1; 8 bases are a match to TRBD1. The CDR3 covers 12 residues. CDR1 is SGHNT, CDR2 YENEEA, per germline. The trim removed 5 bases at V and 11 bases at J, leaving 7 bases unmatched. This CDR3 is CASSPQGALAFF. CDR3 DNA: TGTGCCAGCAGCCCGCAGGGGGCTCTGGCTTTCTTT. Full variable domain (outside the CDR3, taken from reference TRBV11-3 and TRBJ1-1): EAGVVQSPRYKIIEKKQPVAFWCNPISGHNTLYWYLQNLGQGPELLIRYENEEAVDDSQLPKDRFSAERLKGVDSTLKIQPAELGDSAVYLCASSPQGALAFFGQGTRLTVV.

This clone has only one observation. The chain couples TRBV30 to TRBJ1-5, with D hard to call. This CDR3 has 14 residues. Germline assignment: CDR1 GTSNPN and CDR2 SVGIG (reference sequence). Trimming pared 1 base from V and 0 bases from J, leaving 7 bases between. The CDR3 DNA follows: TGTGCCTGGAGTGCCCTAAATAGCAATCAGCCCCAGCATTTT. Protein: CAWSALNSNQPQHF.

This clone was found a few times. The rearrangement uses TRBV18 and TRBJ1-1; no firm D call. Trimming stripped 2 bases from V and 0 bases from J, with 7 bases between. The CDR3 is made up of 14 amino acids. Germline CDR1 KGHSH, CDR2 LQKENI. CDR3 residues: CASSPVGMNTEAFF. CDR3 sequence (DNA): TGTGCCAGCTCACCAGTGGGTATGAACACTGAAGCTTTCTTT. Using reference TRBV18 and TRBJ1-1 for the parts outside the CDR3, the full variable domain is NAGVMQNPRHLVRRRGQEARLRCSPMKGHSHVYWYRQLPEEGLKFMVYLQKENIIDESGMPKERFSAEFPKEGPSILRIQQVVRGDSAAYFCASSPVGMNTEAFFGQGTRLTVV.

The J gene is TRBJ2-5, the V gene TRBV13, with unresolved D. The CDR3 loop spans 11 amino acids. The V and J ends lost 4 bases and 5 bases respectively, with 5 bases between them. The germline gives CDR1 PRHDT, CDR2 FYEKMQ (reference sequence). The CDR3 sequence: CASSSDETQYF. The CDR3, as DNA: TGTGCCAGCAGCTCTGATGAGACCCAGTACTTC.

The J gene is TRBJ2-3, the V gene TRBV4-3; D not certain. Germline V gene lookup returns CDR1 LGHNA and CDR2 YSLEER. Trimming removed 1 base from V and 0 bases from J, with 11 bases in between. The CDR3 extends over 16 amino acids. This CDR3 reads CASSQGSARSTDTQYF. The CDR3, as DNA: TGCGCCAGCAGCCAAGGTTCGGCACGAAGCACAGATACGCAGTATTTT.

This clone showed up many times. The chain couples TRBV11-1 to TRBJ2-5; D unresolved. Germline CDR1 reads SGHAT; CDR2 reads FQDESV (reference sequence). V was clipped by 3 bases and J by 5 bases, with 7 bases between them. The CDR3 has 12 residues. The CDR3 DNA is TGTGCCAGCAGCTTTCCCATGGAGACCCAGTACTTC. This gives the protein CASSFPMETQYF.

V and J are TRBV28 and TRBJ2-3; perhaps TRBD1 as D (6 bases). The germline CDR1 and CDR2 sequences are MDHEN and SYDVKM. V gave up 4 bases and J gave up 2 bases, with 10 bases separating them. There are 14 residues in the CDR3. This CDR3 is CASSSDSYTDTQYF. The DNA for the CDR3 is TGTGCCAGCAGTTCGGACAGCTACACAGATACGCAGTATTTT. The whole variable domain, remainder taken from reference TRBV28 and TRBJ2-3, is DVKVTQSSRYLVKRTGEKVFLECVQDMDHENMFWYRQDPGLGLRLIYFSYDVKMKEKGDIPEGYSVSREKKERFSLILESASTNQTSMYLCASSSDSYTDTQYFGPGTRLTVL.

The chain has TRBV29-1 and TRBJ1-2, with D possibly matching TRBD1 (5 bases). The CDR3 loop spans 12 amino acids. V dropped 5 bases and J dropped 5 bases, with 12 bases sitting between them. Germline V gives CDR1 SQVTM, CDR2 ANQGSEA. This CDR3 reads CSVLQGFYGYTF. DNA of the CDR3: TGCAGCGTTTTGCAGGGATTTTATGGCTACACCTTC.

The rearrangement joins TRBV29-1 to TRBJ1-1; D not resolved. Germline values: CDR1 SQVTM, CDR2 ANQGSEA. The CDR3 is 13 residues long. The germline V and J ends were trimmed by 7 bases and 6 bases, with 18 bases remaining between them. CDR3 sequence (DNA): TGCAGCGCCTCCGAGGCCGCCGTCGCTGAAGCTTTCTTT. Amino acid sequence: CSASEAAVAEAFF.

This clone has more than one count but fewer than ten. The CDR3 DNA reads as TGTGCCTGGAGTGTTCGAAGCTCTGGGGCCAACGTCCTGACTTTC. Its protein product is CAWSVRSSGANVLTF. The genes are TRBV30 and TRBJ2-6; D not certain. Germline CDR1 and CDR2: GTSNPN and SVGIG (reference sequence). This CDR3 has 15 amino acids. The V end lost 0 bases, the J end lost 0 bases, and 6 bases lay between the germline ends.

This clone occurred many times. The chain links TRBV4-3 to TRBJ1-2, with 9 positions matching TRBD1. The CDR3 consists of 14 residues. Germline V gives CDR1 LGHNA, CDR2 YSLEER. The J segment lost 5 bases and the V segment lost 3 bases, leaving 4 bases of the junction unmatched. In nucleotides, the CDR3 is TGCGCCAGCAGCCAGCTGGGACAGGGTTATGGCTACACCTTC. It codes for CASSQLGQGYGYTF.

This clone was detected a few times. This chain joins TRBV28 and TRBJ2-3; TRBD1 agrees at 9 bases. Germline-derived CDR1 and CDR2 are MDHEN and SYDVKM. With 8 bases clipped from V and 3 bases from J, the junction kept 6 bases outside the gene matches. CDR3 length: 14 amino acids. CDR3 residues: CASYDRGGTDTQYF. CDR3 coding DNA: TGTGCCAGCTACGACAGGGGGGGAACAGATACGCAGTATTTT.

For this clone: This CDR3 is also generated by other DNA sequences in the sample. The chain carries TRBV4-2 and TRBJ1-4; tentative D call: TRBD1 (5 bases). V was cut by 1 base and J by 3 bases, with 9 bases left in between. The CDR3 is 15 residues long. The V gene's germline CDR1 is LGHNA and CDR2 YNFKEQ. The chain's CDR3 is CASSQVGGANEKLFF. The CDR3 DNA is TGTGCCAGCAGCCAAGTTGGGGGTGCTAATGAAAAACTGTTTTTT.

This clone occurred a few times. The CDR3 coding sequence is TGTGCCAGCAGCCTAGACAGATCCCACCAGTACGTC. Protein sequence: CASSLDRSHQYV. The chain joins TRBV7-8 to TRBJ2-7, with D maybe TRBD1 (5 bases). The CDR3 loop spans 12 amino acids. Per germline, CDR1 SGHVS and CDR2 FQNEAQ. The V end lost 5 bases, the J end lost 10 bases, and 15 bases lay between the germline ends.

This clone has a handful of counts. The rearrangement uses TRBV7-3 and TRBJ2-5, with 14 bases fitting TRBD2. TRBJ2-7 matches the DNA end more closely, so the J call is doubtful. There are 17 residues in the CDR3. Per the germline V gene, CDR1 is SGHTA and CDR2 is FQGTGA. In DNA, the CDR3 is TGTGCCAGCAGCTCAAAGGACGGACTAGCGGGAGGAGGCGAGCAGTACTTC. This gives the protein CASSSKDGLAGGGEQYF.

The V and J genes are TRBV6-5 and TRBJ1-2, with D possibly being TRBD1 (5 bases). With 0 bases removed from V and 1 base from J, the gap between germline ends came to 6 bases. The germline gives CDR1 MNHEY, CDR2 SVGAGI. The CDR3 is made up of 14 amino acids. This CDR3 reads CASSYSGGNYGYTF. In DNA form, the CDR3 reads TGTGCCAGCAGTTACTCGGGGGGTAACTATGGCTACACCTTC.